The 5 T cell receptor beta chains in this list originate from one sample, sequenced in a study of graft-versus-host responses after intestinal transplantation. These receptors' antigens are unknown. Libraries were prepared by immunoSEQ multiplex PCR; TCRdb keeps only in-frame clonotypes and omits some of them. Of 85,000 to 100,000 clones listed, under 90% are singletons. The source was unstimulated CD4+ T cells sorted from spleen or lymph node cells, collected before intestinal transplant. The receptors originated from a human donor who received an intestinal transplant.

V gene TRBV4-1 combines with J gene TRBJ1-5; the D is unclear. CDR3 length: 16 residues. Trimming took 6 bases from V and 0 from J, leaving 15 bases between them. Per the germline V gene, CDR1 is MGHRA and CDR2 is YSYEKL. CDR3 in DNA: TGCGCCAGCAGTCAGAAACCAGTTTATAGCAATCAGCCCCAGCATTTT. This gives the protein CASSQKPVYSNQPQHF.

The chain couples TRBV2 to TRBJ2-1; D is possibly TRBD2 (6 bases). In germline, CDR1 is SNHLY, CDR2 FYNNEI. V gave up 7 bases and J gave up 10 bases, with 20 bases separating them. The CDR3 covers 14 residues. The CDR3 bases are TGTGCCAGCAACTGGGCGGGGTCTCCTAGAGAGCAGTTCTTC. Amino acids: CASNWAGSPREQFF.

The chain carries TRBV29-1 and TRBJ2-7, with TRBD1 matching 7 bases. Germline V CDR1 and CDR2: SQVTM, ANQGSEA. There are 12 residues in the CDR3. Trimming took 7 bases from V and 2 from J; bases not matched to a gene: 5. CDR3 in DNA: TGCAGCGGACAGGGAACTACCTACGAGCAGTACTTC. Translation gives CSGQGTTYEQYF.

The chain combines TRBV6-5 with TRBJ1-2; TRBD1 matches at 8 bases. From germline, CDR1 is MNHEY and CDR2 SVGAGI. The V and J ends lost 6 bases and 6 bases, in that order; junction bases with no gene match: 6. The CDR3 sequence is 13 residues long. The CDR3 DNA reads as TGTGCCAGCAGCCCGACAGGGGTGGATGGCTACACCTTC. Its translation is CASSPTGVDGYTF.

The chain has TRBV7-2 and TRBJ1-6; 7 nucleotides match TRBD1. In germline, CDR1 is SGHTA, CDR2 FQGNSA. The CDR3 consists of 14 residues. V was pared by 5 bases and J by 11 bases, with 9 bases of the junction left unmatched. The CDR3, as DNA: TGTGCCAGCAGCACCCCTGACAGGGTTACACCCCTCCACTTT. Translated: CASSTPDRVTPLHF.